This record covers a single TCR beta chain. TCRdb re-called the RT-PCR reads with MiXCR, one entry per CDR3 protein. This sample carries about 960,000 distinct CDR3 sequences, about a sixth of them seen once, and the ten largest clones take 5% to 6.5%. The sample comes from a study of patients and donors after allogeneic stem cell transplantation. V was clipped by 2 bases and J by 5 bases; unmatched bases: 16. This CDR3 region has 18 residues. Germline V gives CDR1 SGHDN, CDR2 FVKESK. Input material: blood, either unsorted or a sorted T cell fraction (not recorded which). The TCR comes from a human donor who was either an allogeneic HSCT recipient or a stem cell or donor lymphocyte infusion donor (not recorded which). It is not recorded whose cells these are; they may come from a transplant donor. The chain links TRBV14 to TRBJ2-7; 9 nucleotides align to TRBD1. The DNA of the CDR3 is TGTGCCAGCAGCCAATCGACCTGGGGGACAGGGATTGTAGACGAGCAGTACTTC. Its translation: CASSQSTWGTGIVDEQYF. Variable domain in full (rest from reference TRBV14 and TRBJ2-7): EAGVTQFPSHSVIEKGQTVTLRCDPISGHDNLYWYRRVMGKEIKFLLHFVKESKQDESGMPNNRFLAERTGGTYSTLKVQPAELEDSGVYFCASSQSTWGTGIVDEQYFGPGTRLTVT.